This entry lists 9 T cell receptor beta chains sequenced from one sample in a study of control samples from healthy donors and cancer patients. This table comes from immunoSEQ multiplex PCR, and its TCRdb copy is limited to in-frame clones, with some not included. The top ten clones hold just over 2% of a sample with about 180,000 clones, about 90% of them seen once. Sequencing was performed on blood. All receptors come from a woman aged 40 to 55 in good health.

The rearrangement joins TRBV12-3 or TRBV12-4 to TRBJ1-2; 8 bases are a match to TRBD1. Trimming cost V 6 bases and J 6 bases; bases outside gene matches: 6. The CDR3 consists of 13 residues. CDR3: CASSNDRGHGYTF. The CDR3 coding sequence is TGTGCCAGCAGCAACGACAGGGGTCATGGCTACACCTTC.

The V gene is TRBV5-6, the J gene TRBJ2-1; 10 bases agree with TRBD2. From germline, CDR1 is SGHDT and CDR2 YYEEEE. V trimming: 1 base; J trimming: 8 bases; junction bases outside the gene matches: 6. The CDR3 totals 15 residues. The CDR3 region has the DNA TGTGCCAGCAGCTTGATCGAGCGGGGGGGCGATGAGCAGTTCTTC. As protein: CASSLIERGGDEQFF.

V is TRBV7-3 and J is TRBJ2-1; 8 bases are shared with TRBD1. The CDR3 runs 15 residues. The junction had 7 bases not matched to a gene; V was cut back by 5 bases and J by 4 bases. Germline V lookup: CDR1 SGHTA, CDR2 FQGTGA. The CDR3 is CASSPQTGAYNEQFF. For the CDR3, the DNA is TGTGCCAGCAGCCCTCAGACAGGGGCTTACAATGAGCAGTTCTTC.

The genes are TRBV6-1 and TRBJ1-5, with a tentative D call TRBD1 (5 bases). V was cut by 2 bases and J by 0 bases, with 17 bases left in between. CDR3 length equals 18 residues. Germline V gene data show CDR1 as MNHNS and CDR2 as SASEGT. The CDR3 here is CASSERVWGDLSNQPQHF. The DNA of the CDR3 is TGTGCCAGCAGTGAACGAGTGTGGGGGGACCTTAGCAATCAGCCCCAGCATTTT.

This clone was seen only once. CDR3 bases: TGTGCCAGCAGCCAAGGAGGTGGGGCCCAGTATTTT. The encoded protein is CASSQGGGAQYF. V gene TRBV3-1 (or the pseudogene TRBV3-2) combines with J gene TRBJ2-3; possibly TRBD1 for D (5 bases). Germline CDR1 reads LGHDT; CDR2 reads YNNKEL (reference sequence). Trimming cost V 1 base and J 12 bases, with 11 bases left between them. This CDR3 has 12 residues.

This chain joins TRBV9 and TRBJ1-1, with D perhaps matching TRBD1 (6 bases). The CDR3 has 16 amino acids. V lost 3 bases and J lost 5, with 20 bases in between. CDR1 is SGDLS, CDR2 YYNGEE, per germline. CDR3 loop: CASSAPAEGGPTEAFF. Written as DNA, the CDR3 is TGTGCCAGCAGCGCCCCTGCGGAGGGGGGCCCAACTGAAGCTTTCTTT.

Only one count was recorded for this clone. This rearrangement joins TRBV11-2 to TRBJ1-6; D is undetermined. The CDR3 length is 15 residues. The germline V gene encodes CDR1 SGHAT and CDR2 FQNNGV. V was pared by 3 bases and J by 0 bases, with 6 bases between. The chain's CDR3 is CASSFSRSYNSPLHF. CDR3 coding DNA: TGTGCCAGCAGCTTTAGCCGCTCCTATAATTCACCCCTCCACTTT.

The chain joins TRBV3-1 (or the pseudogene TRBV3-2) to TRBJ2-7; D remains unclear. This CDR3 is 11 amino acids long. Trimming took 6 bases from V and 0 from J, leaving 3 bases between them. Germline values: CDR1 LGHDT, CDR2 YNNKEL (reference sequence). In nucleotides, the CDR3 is TGTGCCAGCAGTCGCTCCTACGAGCAGTACTTC. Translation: CASSRSYEQYF.

This CDR3 reads CASSLKLNTEAFF. CDR3 nucleotides: TGTGCCAGCAGTTTAAAGCTGAACACTGAAGCTTTCTTT. The chain employs TRBV27 and TRBJ1-1; D gene ambiguous. Trimming removed 2 bases at V and 0 bases at J, with 4 bases between. There are 13 residues in the CDR3. The V gene's germline CDR1 is MNHEY and CDR2 SMNVEV (reference sequence).